This T cell receptor (beta chain) was observed in a study of shared clonotypes between healthy human individuals. Study in general: Each donor's CD4 naive and CD4 memory cells filled three plates apiece, CD8 naive two, and CD8 memory one. Findings of the study overall: Rarefaction exposed incomplete sorted-subset sequencing despite large depth. Estimated richness was generally greater in naive than memory subsets. Lower generation probabilities were found for non-shared clonotypes than for those shared by all four donors.

TCRdb keeps only in-frame clones here, not all; method: immunoSEQ multiplex PCR. The sample lists around 1,900,000 clones; about 93% were seen once. Naive CD8 cells, CD45RO-negative and positively selected for CCR7, excluded terminally differentiated effector memory CD45RA+ cells. In regard to this clone: As yet, its antigen is unknown.

The sample comprised naive CD8+ T cells from PBMCs. This sequence originates from a man between 18 and 29 years old in good health. Some clones in this sample may be carry-over from other donors' samples.

CDR3 coding DNA: TGCGCCAGCAGCTTGCGTGACACAACCTCTGGAAACACCATATATTTT. Residues: CASSLRDTTSGNTIYF. This chain connects TRBV5-1 to TRBJ1-3; D ambiguous. This CDR3 is built from 16 residues. CDR1 SGHRS and CDR2 YFSETQ come from the germline V gene. Trimming cost V 1 base and J 0 bases, with 11 bases left between them.